These T cell receptor beta chains were read from a single sample in a study of PD-1 blockade in classical Hodgkin lymphoma. TCRdb's table, derived via immunoSEQ multiplex PCR, lists solely in-frame clones and lacks some. The sample shows about 15,000 clones, 80% to 95% of them seen only once. The sequencing sample was made of peripheral blood mononuclear cells (PBMCs). The receptors shown here come from a human donor with classical Hodgkin lymphoma. The CDR3 runs from the conserved cysteine through the conserved F or W. A D gene is named only where the DNA matches it firmly. Not all rows give a size; the values are once, few, many and, for expanded clones, a class.

V gene: TRBV7-2; J gene: TRBJ2-1; D gene: -; clone size: -; CDR3 protein: CASSLMGSGDEQFF; CDR3 DNA: TGTGCCAGCAGCTTAATGGGCTCTGGGGATGAGCAGTTCTTC
V gene: TRBV15; J gene: TRBJ2-5; D gene: TRBD1; clone size: once; CDR3 protein: CATSRRTGGRETQYF; CDR3 DNA: TGTGCCACCAGCAGACGGACAGGGGGCCGCGAGACCCAGTACTTC
V gene: TRBV30; J gene: TRBJ1-1; D gene: -; clone size: -; CDR3 protein: CAWSVGGDTEAFF; CDR3 DNA: TGTGCCTGGAGTGTGGGTGGGGACACTGAAGCTTTCTTT
V gene: TRBV4-2; J gene: TRBJ2-2; D gene: TRBD2; clone size: once; CDR3 protein: CASSQGPRGRDTGELFF; CDR3 DNA: TGTGCCAGCAGCCAAGGCCCTCGCGGGAGAGATACCGGGGAGCTGTTTTTT
V gene: TRBV5-4; J gene: TRBJ2-7; D gene: -; clone size: once; CDR3 protein: CASSLRQGGTEQYF; CDR3 DNA: TGTGCCAGCAGCTTGCGGCAGGGGGGTACCGAGCAGTACTTC
V gene: TRBV5-1; J gene: TRBJ2-1; D gene: TRBD2; clone size: few; CDR3 protein: CASSLRASGGSSYNEQFF; CDR3 DNA: TGCGCCAGCAGCTTGAGGGCTAGCGGGGGGAGCTCCTACAATGAGCAGTTCTTC
V gene: TRBV28; J gene: TRBJ1-1; D gene: -; clone size: -; CDR3 protein: CASSPTKIEGNTEAFF; CDR3 DNA: TGTGCCAGCAGTCCAACTAAGATCGAGGGGAACACTGAAGCTTTCTTT
V gene: TRBV6-5; J gene: TRBJ1-3; D gene: -; clone size: -; CDR3 protein: CASSFGTGTGNTIYF; CDR3 DNA: TGTGCCAGCAGCTTCGGCACAGGGACAGGAAACACCATATATTTT
V gene: TRBV9; J gene: TRBJ1-1; D gene: TRBD1; clone size: -; CDR3 protein: CASSVGQGKVTEAFF; CDR3 DNA: TGTGCCAGCAGCGTAGGACAGGGAAAGGTGACTGAAGCTTTCTTT
V gene: TRBV27; J gene: TRBJ2-1; D gene: -; clone size: -; CDR3 protein: CASSLSMNNEQFF; CDR3 DNA: TGTGCCAGCAGTTTATCAATGAACAATGAGCAGTTCTTC
V gene: TRBV6-4; J gene: TRBJ1-1; D gene: -; clone size: -; CDR3 protein: CASTLHTNTEAFF; CDR3 DNA: TGTGCCAGCACCTTACACACTAACACTGAAGCTTTCTTT
V gene: TRBV2; J gene: TRBJ2-3; D gene: -; clone size: -; CDR3 protein: CASSVTDTQYF; CDR3 DNA: TGTGCCAGCAGTGTAACAGATACGCAGTATTTT
V gene: TRBV30; J gene: TRBJ2-1; D gene: -; clone size: -; CDR3 protein: CAWSPLGQPRGFF; CDR3 DNA: TGTGCCTGGAGTCCTCTAGGACAGCCAAGGGGGTTCTTC
V gene: TRBV5-8; J gene: TRBJ2-2; D gene: TRBD1; clone size: -; CDR3 protein: CASRPQGSTGELFF; CDR3 DNA: TGTGCCAGCAGACCACAGGGGAGCACCGGGGAGCTGTTTTTT
V gene: TRBV29-1; J gene: TRBJ2-1; D gene: -; clone size: -; CDR3 protein: CSVAASGLSYNEQFF; CDR3 DNA: TGCAGCGTTGCCGCATCGGGACTCTCCTACAATGAGCAGTTCTTC
V gene: TRBV11-2; J gene: TRBJ2-7; D gene: -; clone size: -; CDR3 protein: CASSSLTGNLYEQYF; CDR3 DNA: TGTGCCAGCAGCTCGCTGACAGGAAACCTCTACGAGCAGTACTTC
V gene: TRBV6-5; J gene: TRBJ1-3; D gene: -; clone size: -; CDR3 protein: CASTRSSGNTIYF; CDR3 DNA: TGTGCCAGCACTCGCAGCTCTGGAAACACCATATATTTT
V gene: TRBV25-1; J gene: TRBJ2-7; D gene: -; clone size: -; CDR3 protein: CASSEWAEQYF; CDR3 DNA: TGTGCCAGCAGTGAATGGGCCGAGCAGTACTTC
V gene: TRBV25-1; J gene: TRBJ2-2; D gene: -; clone size: -; CDR3 protein: CASSEISRLGELFF; CDR3 DNA: TGTGCCAGCAGTGAAATCAGCAGGCTCGGGGAGCTGTTTTTT
V gene: TRBV7-6; J gene: TRBJ1-5; D gene: TRBD1; clone size: -; CDR3 protein: CASSGDRANQPQHF; CDR3 DNA: TGTGCCAGCAGCGGGGACAGGGCCAATCAGCCCCAGCATTTT
V gene: TRBV19; J gene: TRBJ2-7; D gene: -; clone size: -; CDR3 protein: CASSMMKSYEQYF; CDR3 DNA: TGTGCCAGTAGTATGATGAAGAGTTACGAGCAGTACTTC
V gene: TRBV25-1; J gene: TRBJ2-7; D gene: -; clone size: -; CDR3 protein: CASSGSRDGTYEQYF; CDR3 DNA: TGTGCCAGCAGTGGAAGCCGGGACGGTACCTACGAGCAGTACTTC
V gene: TRBV27; J gene: TRBJ2-7; D gene: -; clone size: -; CDR3 protein: CASSLNRDITYEQYF; CDR3 DNA: TGTGCCAGCAGTTTAAATCGGGACATCACCTACGAGCAGTACTTC
V gene: TRBV11-3; J gene: TRBJ2-7; D gene: -; clone size: -; CDR3 protein: CASSLERFATTYF; CDR3 DNA: TGTGCCAGCAGCTTAGAGCGGTTTGCGACGACGTACTTC
V gene: TRBV25-1; J gene: TRBJ2-7; D gene: TRBD2; clone size: -; CDR3 protein: CASSALRSGSEDYEQYF; CDR3 DNA: TGTGCCAGCAGTGCCCTCAGGAGCGGGAGTGAGGACTACGAGCAGTACTTC
V gene: TRBV5-6; J gene: TRBJ1-2; D gene: -; clone size: -; CDR3 protein: CASSPGSYGYTF; CDR3 DNA: TGTGCCAGCAGCCCAGGTAGCTATGGCTACACCTTC
V gene: TRBV25-1; J gene: TRBJ1-4; D gene: -; clone size: few; CDR3 protein: CASSERQAPVNEKLFF; CDR3 DNA: TGTGCCAGCAGTGAAAGGCAGGCCCCGGTCAATGAAAAACTGTTTTTT
V gene: TRBV6-4; J gene: TRBJ2-2; D gene: -; clone size: -; CDR3 protein: CASSELGPRSTGELFF; CDR3 DNA: TGTGCCAGCAGTGAGTTGGGGCCTAGAAGCACCGGGGAGCTGTTTTTT
V gene: TRBV5-4; J gene: TRBJ2-7; D gene: -; clone size: -; CDR3 protein: CASTSGGEHEQYF; CDR3 DNA: TGTGCCAGCACCTCCGGAGGCGAGCACGAGCAGTACTTC
V gene: TRBV5-1; J gene: TRBJ2-7; D gene: -; clone size: -; CDR3 protein: CASSDAYEQYF; CDR3 DNA: TGCGCCAGCAGCGATGCCTACGAGCAGTACTTC
V gene: TRBV10-3; J gene: TRBJ2-3; D gene: TRBD2; clone size: -; CDR3 protein: CAISETSGRGDTQYF; CDR3 DNA: TGTGCCATCAGTGAGACTAGCGGGAGAGGAGATACGCAGTATTTT
V gene: TRBV27; J gene: TRBJ1-2; D gene: TRBD1; clone size: once; CDR3 protein: CASSQQGSYGYTF; CDR3 DNA: TGTGCCAGCAGTCAACAGGGGAGCTATGGCTACACCTTC
V gene: TRBV10-3; J gene: TRBJ2-2; D gene: -; clone size: -; CDR3 protein: CAISESARTGELFF; CDR3 DNA: TGTGCCATCAGTGAGTCTGCGAGAACCGGGGAGCTGTTTTTT
V gene: TRBV10-2; J gene: TRBJ1-4; D gene: -; clone size: -; CDR3 protein: CASSESGTLGNSGEKLFF; CDR3 DNA: TGCGCCAGCAGTGAGTCTGGGACATTAGGCAACAGCGGAGAAAAACTGTTTTTT
V gene: TRBV19; J gene: TRBJ2-7; D gene: TRBD2; clone size: -; CDR3 protein: CASSRGLAGGPEYEQYF; CDR3 DNA: TGTGCCAGTAGTAGGGGACTAGCGGGAGGGCCGGAGTACGAGCAGTACTTC
V gene: TRBV5-1; J gene: TRBJ2-2; D gene: -; clone size: -; CDR3 protein: CASSLWQGGTGELFF; CDR3 DNA: TGCGCCAGCAGCTTATGGCAGGGCGGCACCGGGGAGCTGTTTTTT
V gene: TRBV6-1; J gene: TRBJ2-7; D gene: -; clone size: -; CDR3 protein: CASSEIGGVEQYF; CDR3 DNA: TGTGCCAGCAGTGAAATCGGAGGGGTCGAGCAGTACTTC
V gene: TRBV18; J gene: TRBJ2-4; D gene: TRBD2; clone size: -; CDR3 protein: CASSPLALAGTKNIQYF; CDR3 DNA: TGTGCCAGCTCACCACTGGCCCTAGCGGGAACCAAAAACATTCAGTACTTC
V gene: TRBV25-1; J gene: TRBJ1-1; D gene: -; clone size: -; CDR3 protein: CASSESVGTEAFF; CDR3 DNA: TGTGCCAGCAGTGAATCGGTAGGCACTGAAGCTTTCTTT
V gene: TRBV15; J gene: TRBJ1-3; D gene: -; clone size: -; CDR3 protein: CATSNRGNTIYF; CDR3 DNA: TGTGCCACCAGTAACAGGGGAAACACCATATATTTT
V gene: TRBV25-1; J gene: TRBJ2-3; D gene: TRBD2; clone size: -; CDR3 protein: CASSVGHQLAGEADTQYF; CDR3 DNA: TGTGCCAGCAGTGTAGGCCACCAACTAGCGGGAGAGGCAGATACGCAGTATTTT
V gene: TRBV6-5; J gene: TRBJ2-1; D gene: -; clone size: -; CDR3 protein: CASSRDNEQFF; CDR3 DNA: TGTGCCAGCAGTCGCGACAATGAGCAGTTCTTC
V gene: TRBV2; J gene: TRBJ2-1; D gene: -; clone size: -; CDR3 protein: CASRDPLSDSYNEQFF; CDR3 DNA: TGTGCCAGCAGGGACCCCTTGAGCGACTCCTACAATGAGCAGTTCTTC
V gene: TRBV6-5; J gene: TRBJ1-3; D gene: -; clone size: -; CDR3 protein: CASSISSSGNTIYF; CDR3 DNA: TGTGCCAGCAGTATTTCTAGCTCTGGAAACACCATATATTTT
V gene: TRBV11-2; J gene: TRBJ2-6; D gene: -; clone size: -; CDR3 protein: CASSLGGGFGANVLTF; CDR3 DNA: TGTGCCAGCAGCTTAGGGGGAGGCTTTGGGGCCAACGTCCTGACTTTC
V gene: TRBV9; J gene: TRBJ2-1; D gene: TRBD2; clone size: -; CDR3 protein: CASSPRTSGRNEQFF; CDR3 DNA: TGTGCCAGCAGCCCCAGGACTAGCGGGAGGAATGAGCAGTTCTTC